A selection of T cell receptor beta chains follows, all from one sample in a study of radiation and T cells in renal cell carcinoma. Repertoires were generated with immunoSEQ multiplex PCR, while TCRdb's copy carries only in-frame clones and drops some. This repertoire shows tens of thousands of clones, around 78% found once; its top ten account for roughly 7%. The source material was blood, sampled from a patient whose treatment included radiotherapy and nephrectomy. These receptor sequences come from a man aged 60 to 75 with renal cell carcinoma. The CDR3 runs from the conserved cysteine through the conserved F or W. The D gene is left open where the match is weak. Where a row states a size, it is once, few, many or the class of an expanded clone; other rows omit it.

CDR3: CASSRAAGIAGNTIYF; DNA: TGTGCCAGCAGCAGAGCAGCCGGGATCGCTGGAAACACCATATATTTT; size: NA; J: TRBJ1-3; V: TRBV7-6; D: NA
CDR3: CSTGQGLIRGNTEAFF; DNA: TGCAGCACCGGACAGGGGTTAATTCGGGGGAACACTGAAGCTTTCTTT; size: NA; J: TRBJ1-1; V: TRBV29-1; D: TRBD1
CDR3: CASSESGGAATDTEAFF; DNA: TGTGCCAGCAGTGAATCTGGGGGCGCGGCGACGGACACTGAAGCTTTCTTT; size: NA; J: TRBJ1-1; V: TRBV6-1; D: NA
CDR3: CASTPGEGYTF; DNA: TGTGCCAGCACCCCGGGCGAAGGCTACACCTTC; size: NA; J: TRBJ1-2; V: TRBV7-9; D: NA
CDR3: CASSQPDRVDEKLFF; DNA: TGCGCCAGCAGCCAACCTGACAGGGTAGACGAAAAACTGTTTTTT; size: once; J: TRBJ1-4; V: TRBV4-1; D: TRBD1
CDR3: CASSLRTGGNEKLFF; DNA: TGTGCCAGCAGCTTGAGGACAGGGGGCAACGAAAAACTGTTTTTT; size: NA; J: TRBJ1-4; V: TRBV5-6; D: TRBD1
CDR3: CAISDLQETQYF; DNA: TGTGCCATCAGTGACTTACAAGAGACCCAGTACTTC; size: NA; J: TRBJ2-5; V: TRBV10-3; D: NA
CDR3: CASSSGGSGGSDTQYF; DNA: TGTGCCAGCAGCTCGGGGGGCAGCGGGGGATCAGATACGCAGTATTTT; size: NA; J: TRBJ2-3; V: TRBV5-4; D: TRBD2
CDR3: CASSPNTDPVYGYTF; DNA: TGTGCCAGCAGCCCAAACACGGACCCCGTCTATGGCTACACCTTC; size: NA; J: TRBJ1-2; V: TRBV14; D: NA
CDR3: CAWSGFLAGARSSYNEQFF; DNA: TGTGCCTGGAGTGGTTTCCTAGCGGGGGCCCGGAGCTCCTACAATGAGCAGTTCTTC; size: NA; J: TRBJ2-1; V: TRBV30; D: TRBD2
CDR3: CASSDGTNEKLFF; DNA: TGTGCCAGCTCGGACGGAACTAATGAAAAACTGTTTTTT; size: NA; J: TRBJ1-4; V: TRBV18; D: NA
CDR3: CASSPLLGQTQETQYF; DNA: TGTGCCAGCAGCCCCCTACTGGGACAGACACAAGAGACCCAGTACTTC; size: NA; J: TRBJ2-5; V: TRBV14; D: TRBD1
CDR3: CASSYVTGTSVYNEQFF; DNA: TGCGCCAGCAGCTATGTAACGGGGACTAGCGTCTACAATGAGCAGTTCTTC; size: NA; J: TRBJ2-1; V: TRBV5-1; D: TRBD2
CDR3: CASSLGAAQETQYF; DNA: TGCGCCAGCAGCTTGGGGGCGGCCCAAGAGACCCAGTACTTC; size: NA; J: TRBJ2-5; V: TRBV5-1; D: NA
CDR3: CASSSGTGGTYEQYF; DNA: TGTGCCAGCAGCTCGGGAACAGGGGGGACCTACGAGCAGTACTTC; size: NA; J: TRBJ2-7; V: TRBV11-2; D: TRBD1
CDR3: CATTAGGYNEQFF; DNA: TGTGCCACCACCGCGGGGGGTTACAATGAGCAGTTCTTC; size: NA; J: TRBJ2-1; V: TRBV6-5; D: TRBD2
CDR3: CASGGGDTGELFF; DNA: TGTGCCAGCGGGGGTGGAGACACCGGGGAGCTGTTTTTT; size: few; J: TRBJ2-2; V: TRBV2; D: NA
CDR3: CASSLLGGTGELFF; DNA: TGTGCCAGCAGTTTATTGGGGGGCACCGGGGAGCTGTTTTTT; size: NA; J: TRBJ2-2; V: TRBV28; D: NA
CDR3: CASSRRQGRADTDTQYF; DNA: TGTGCCAGCTCACGTAGACAGGGAAGGGCGGACACAGATACGCAGTATTTT; size: NA; J: TRBJ2-3; V: TRBV18; D: TRBD1
CDR3: CASSPKTRDTQYF; DNA: TGTGCCAGCTCACCAAAGACTCGAGATACGCAGTATTTT; size: NA; J: TRBJ2-3; V: TRBV18; D: NA
CDR3: CASSQDFQRNYGYTF; DNA: TGCGCCAGCAGCCAAGATTTTCAGAGAAACTATGGCTACACCTTC; size: NA; J: TRBJ1-2; V: TRBV4-3; D: NA
CDR3: CASSSGGLRAQETQYF; DNA: TGTGCCAGCAGTTCCGGGGGCCTAAGGGCTCAAGAGACCCAGTACTTC; size: once; J: TRBJ2-5; V: TRBV7-9; D: NA
CDR3: CAWSRDNYEQYF; DNA: TGTGCCTGGAGTAGGGACAACTACGAGCAGTACTTC; size: NA; J: TRBJ2-7; V: TRBV30; D: NA
CDR3: CASSSGKGGYTF; DNA: TGTGCAAGCAGTTCGGGGAAGGGCGGCTACACCTTC; size: NA; J: TRBJ1-2; V: TRBV28; D: NA
CDR3: CASSAGLAGGFQETQYF; DNA: TGTGCCAGCAGCGCGGGACTAGCGGGGGGATTCCAAGAGACCCAGTACTTC; size: NA; J: TRBJ2-5; V: TRBV7-2; D: TRBD2
CDR3: CASSEGKGRGPGEQYF; DNA: TGTGCCAGCAGTGAAGGGAAGGGCAGGGGGCCTGGTGAGCAGTACTTC; size: NA; J: TRBJ2-7; V: TRBV25-1; D: TRBD1
CDR3: CASSEGGGAIGELFF; DNA: TGTGCCAGCAGTGAAGGCGGGGGGGCTATCGGGGAGCTGTTTTTT; size: NA; J: TRBJ2-2; V: TRBV6-1; D: TRBD2
CDR3: CASSPREAGRGYTF; DNA: TGTGCCAGCAGCCCTAGAGAGGCCGGGAGGGGCTACACCTTC; size: NA; J: TRBJ1-2; V: TRBV7-2; D: NA
CDR3: CASRTDRGGRRYGYTF; DNA: TGTGCCAGCAGGACGGACAGGGGCGGCCGTAGGTATGGCTACACCTTC; size: NA; J: TRBJ1-2; V: TRBV21-1; D: NA
CDR3: CASSYVGGRDYEQYF; DNA: TGTGCCAGCAGTTACGTAGGGGGCAGGGACTACGAGCAGTACTTC; size: NA; J: TRBJ2-7; V: TRBV6-5; D: TRBD1
CDR3: CASSAAGPRTDTQYF; DNA: TGTGCCAGCAGCGCGGCAGGACCGCGCACAGATACGCAGTATTTT; size: once; J: TRBJ2-3; V: TRBV21-1; D: NA
CDR3: CASSLTQGAFGYTF; DNA: TGTGCCAGCAGCTTAACTCAGGGGGCGTTTGGCTACACCTTC; size: once; J: TRBJ1-2; V: TRBV7-9; D: TRBD1
CDR3: CATSRDPPLLAGWGTDTQYF; DNA: TGTGCCACCAGCAGAGATCCCCCGCTGCTAGCGGGGTGGGGCACAGATACGCAGTATTTT; size: NA; J: TRBJ2-3; V: TRBV15; D: TRBD2
CDR3: CASSILRDRVTEAFF; DNA: TGTGCCAGTAGTATACTTAGGGATCGGGTCACTGAAGCTTTCTTT; size: few; J: TRBJ1-1; V: TRBV19; D: NA
CDR3: CASSLGGRAGWTEAFF; DNA: TGTGCCAGCAGCTTAGGGGGCAGGGCGGGCTGGACTGAAGCTTTCTTT; size: NA; J: TRBJ1-1; V: TRBV11-3; D: NA
CDR3: CASSFSSGTDTQYF; DNA: TGTGCCAGCAGCTTTTCCTCAGGGACAGATACGCAGTATTTT; size: NA; J: TRBJ2-3; V: TRBV11-3; D: NA
CDR3: CASSFGADPSTDTQYF; DNA: TGTGCCAGCAGTTTTGGGGCAGATCCTAGCACAGATACGCAGTATTTT; size: NA; J: TRBJ2-3; V: TRBV27; D: NA
CDR3: CASSRGQVDGYTF; DNA: TGTGCCAGCAGCCGGGGACAAGTAGATGGCTACACCTTC; size: NA; J: TRBJ1-2; V: TRBV11-3; D: NA
CDR3: CASSPELAKNIQYF; DNA: TGTGCCAGCAGCCCAGAGTTAGCCAAAAACATTCAGTACTTC; size: NA; J: TRBJ2-4; V: TRBV7-2; D: NA
CDR3: CASASSRLNKRATGELFF; DNA: TGCGCCAGCGCATCCTCCCGGTTGAACAAGAGGGCCACCGGGGAGCTGTTTTTT; size: NA; J: TRBJ2-2; V: TRBV4-1; D: NA
CDR3: CAIQSAGELFF; DNA: TGTGCCATCCAGAGTGCCGGGGAGCTGTTTTTT; size: NA; J: TRBJ2-2; V: TRBV19; D: NA
CDR3: CASSRLAATYNEQFF; DNA: TGTGCCAGCAGCCGCCTAGCGGCCACCTACAATGAGCAGTTCTTC; size: NA; J: TRBJ2-1; V: TRBV7-2; D: TRBD2
CDR3: CASSYAGDIPGHF; DNA: TGTGCCAGCAGTTATGCAGGGGACATCCCCGGGCATTTT; size: NA; J: TRBJ1-5; V: TRBV6-6; D: NA
CDR3: CASSLHGAGELFF; DNA: TGTGCCAGCAGTTTGCATGGGGCCGGGGAGCTGTTTTTT; size: NA; J: TRBJ2-2; V: TRBV27; D: NA
CDR3: CASSPQLGNYGYTF; DNA: TGTGCCAGCAGCCCCCAATTGGGGAACTATGGCTACACCTTC; size: NA; J: TRBJ1-2; V: TRBV9; D: NA